The clone carrying this T cell receptor (beta chain) was detected many times. Its antigen is unknown. Only in-frame clones appear in the TCRdb table, and some are missing; sequencing was by immunoSEQ multiplex PCR. Sampling found around 81,000 clones, none seen once. The data belong to a study of T cell clonality in common variable immunodeficiency. Each donor provided about 4.5 to 8.5 ml of heparinized whole blood. General study points: Repertoire-complication correlations in CVID were limited by patient heterogeneity. TCRbeta clonality was increased in CVID versus healthy controls. Reportedly, TCR beta sequences from common variable immunodeficiency showed fewer deletions and N-nucleotide insertions.

The source is a person aged 18 to 70 in good health. The sample consisted of peripheral blood mononuclear cells.

CDR3 amino acids: CAWSRASGIYNEQFF. The covered CDR3 bases are TGTGCCTGGAGTCGGGCTAGCGGGATTTACAATGAG. The rearrangement joins TRBV30 to TRBJ2-1; 9 nucleotides line up with TRBD2. The read terminates 3 residues before the CDR3 end, so the remaining end is supplied by the germline J gene. The CDR3 length is 15 residues. Germline assignment: CDR1 GTSNPN and CDR2 SVGIG (reference sequence). The junction had 6 bases not matched to a gene; V was cut back by 2 bases and J by 4 bases.